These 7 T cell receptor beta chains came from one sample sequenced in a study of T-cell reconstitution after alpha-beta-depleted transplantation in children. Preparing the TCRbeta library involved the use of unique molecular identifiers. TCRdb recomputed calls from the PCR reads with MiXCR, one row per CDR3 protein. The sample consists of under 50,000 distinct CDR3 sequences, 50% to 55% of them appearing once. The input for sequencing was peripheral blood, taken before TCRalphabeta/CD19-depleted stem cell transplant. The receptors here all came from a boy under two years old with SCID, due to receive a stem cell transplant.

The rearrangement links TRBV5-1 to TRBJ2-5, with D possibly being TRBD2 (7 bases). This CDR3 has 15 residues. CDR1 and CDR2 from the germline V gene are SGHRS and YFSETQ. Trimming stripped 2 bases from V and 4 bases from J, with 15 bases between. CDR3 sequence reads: CASSFGGGAGETQYF. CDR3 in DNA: TGCGCCAGCAGCTTTGGTGGGGGGGCAGGAGAGACCCAGTACTTC.

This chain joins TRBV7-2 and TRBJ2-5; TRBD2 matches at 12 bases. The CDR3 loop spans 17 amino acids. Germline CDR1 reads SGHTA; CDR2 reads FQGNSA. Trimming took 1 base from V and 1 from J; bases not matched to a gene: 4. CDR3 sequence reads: CASSLVTSGGLQETQYF. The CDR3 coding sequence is TGTGCCAGCAGCTTAGTGACTAGCGGGGGTCTCCAAGAGACCCAGTACTTC.

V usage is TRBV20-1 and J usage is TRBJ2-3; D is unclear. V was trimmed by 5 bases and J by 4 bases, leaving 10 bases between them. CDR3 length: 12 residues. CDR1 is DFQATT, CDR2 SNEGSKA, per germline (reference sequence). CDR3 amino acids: CSAGLRADTQYF. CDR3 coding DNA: TGCAGTGCTGGTCTGCGAGCAGATACGCAGTATTTT.

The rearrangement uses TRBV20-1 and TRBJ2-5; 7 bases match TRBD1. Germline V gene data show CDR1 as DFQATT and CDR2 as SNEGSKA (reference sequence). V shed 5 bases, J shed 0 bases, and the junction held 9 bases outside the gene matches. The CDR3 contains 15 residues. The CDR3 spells CSALGTDQNQETQYF. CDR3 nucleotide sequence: TGCAGTGCTCTGGGGACAGATCAAAACCAAGAGACCCAGTACTTC.

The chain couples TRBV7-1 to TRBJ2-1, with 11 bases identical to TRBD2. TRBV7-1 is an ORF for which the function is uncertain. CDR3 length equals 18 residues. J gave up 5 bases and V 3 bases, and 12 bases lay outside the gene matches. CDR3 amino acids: CASSSPLYSGGANNEQFF. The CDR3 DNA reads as TGTGCCAGCAGCTCCCCCCTATATAGCGGGGGGGCCAACAATGAGCAGTTCTTC.

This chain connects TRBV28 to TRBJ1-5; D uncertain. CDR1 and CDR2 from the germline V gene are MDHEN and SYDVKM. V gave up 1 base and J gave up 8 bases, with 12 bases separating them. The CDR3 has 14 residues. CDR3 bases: TGTGCCAGCAGTTTATTGCGGGATGTCGAGCCCCAGCATTTT. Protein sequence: CASSLLRDVEPQHF.

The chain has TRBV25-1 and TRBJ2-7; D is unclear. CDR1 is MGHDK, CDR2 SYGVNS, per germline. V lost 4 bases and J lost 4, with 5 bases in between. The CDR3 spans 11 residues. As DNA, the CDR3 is TGTGCCAGCAGTGCTGCTTACGAGCAGTACTTC. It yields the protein CASSAAYEQYF.